Listed below are T cell receptor beta chains from one sample, sequenced in a study of shared clonotypes between healthy human individuals. Repertoires were generated with immunoSEQ multiplex PCR, while TCRdb's copy carries only in-frame clones and drops some. The table shows some 2,000,000 clones, with approximately 94% occurring only once. The source material was naive CD4+ T cells sorted from blood. These receptors originate from a man between 18 and 29 years old in good health. Both conserved end residues are part of each CDR3. D genes are given only for firm matches. Size is omitted from some rows. Given values are once, few, many or a class for expanded clones.

j_call | d_call | clone_size | v_call | cdr3_aa | cdr3_nt
TRBJ2-7 | TRBD1 | . | TRBV7-2 | CASRDRGLTYEQYF | TGTGCCAGCAGGGACAGGGGTCTTACCTACGAGCAGTACTTC
TRBJ2-6 | . | . | TRBV18 | CASSPLQAGSGANVLTF | TGTGCCAGCTCACCACTACAGGCGGGCTCTGGGGCCAACGTCCTGACTTTC
TRBJ1-6 | . | few | TRBV28 | CARMTGNSPLHF | TGTGCCAGAATGACAGGAAATTCACCCCTCCACTTT
TRBJ2-7 | TRBD1 | . | TRBV19 | CASSTPGQNYEQYF | TGTGCCAGTAGTACCCCGGGACAGAACTACGAGCAGTACTTC
TRBJ2-7 | TRBD2 | . | TRBV11-2 | CASSPWGAGPSYEQYF | TGTGCCAGCAGCCCCTGGGGAGCGGGACCCTCCTACGAGCAGTACTTC
TRBJ2-2 | . | . | TRBV18 | CASSPAVAGELFF | TGTGCCAGCTCACCAGCGGTGGCCGGGGAGCTGTTTTTT
TRBJ1-5 | . | . | TRBV27 | CASSSSSQGSQPQHF | TGTGCCAGCAGTTCTAGTTCACAGGGCAGTCAGCCCCAGCATTTT
TRBJ2-5 | TRBD1 | . | TRBV27 | CASSTQGEETQYF | TGTGCCAGCAGTACACAGGGGGAAGAGACCCAGTACTTC
TRBJ1-5 | . | once | TRBV6-1 | CASSEDFGEWQPQHF | TGTGCCAGCAGTGAAGATTTTGGGGAGTGGCAGCCCCAGCATTTT
TRBJ2-2 | . | once | TRBV5-1 | CASTQTEPNYTGELFF | TGCGCCAGCACCCAGACAGAACCTAACTACACCGGGGAGCTGTTTTTT
TRBJ2-2 | . | . | TRBV9 | CASSVWATGELFF | TGTGCCAGCAGCGTATGGGCCACCGGGGAGCTGTTTTTT
TRBJ2-7 | TRBD2 | . | TRBV15 | CATSSTYWSGRSYEQYF | TGTGCCACCAGCAGTACTTACTGGAGCGGGAGGTCCTACGAGCAGTACTTC
TRBJ2-7 | . | . | TRBV7-2 | CASSQDWSSYEQYF | TGTGCCAGCAGTCAGGACTGGAGCTCCTACGAGCAGTACTTC
TRBJ2-3 | . | . | TRBV18 | CASSPPDLRTDTQYF | TGTGCCAGCTCACCACCGGACCTGCGCACAGATACGCAGTATTTT
TRBJ1-2 | . | . | TRBV21-1 | CASSTGTYGYTF | TGTGCCAGCAGCACAGGGACCTATGGCTACACCTTC
TRBJ1-2 | . | once | TRBV2 | CASSERTARRYGYTF | TGTGCCAGCAGTGAAAGGACAGCGAGGAGATATGGCTACACCTTC
TRBJ2-5 | . | . | TRBV5-6 | CASSLSWGTETQYF | TGTGCCAGCAGCTTGTCATGGGGGACGGAGACCCAGTACTTC
TRBJ2-5 | . | once | TRBV5-4 | CASSLAGGPSETQYF | TGTGCCAGCAGCTTGGCTGGGGGGCCGTCAGAGACCCAGTACTTC
TRBJ2-7 | TRBD1 | . | TRBV5-1 | CASSLAGQGAGEQYF | TGCGCCAGCAGCTTGGCCGGACAGGGGGCCGGCGAGCAGTACTTC
TRBJ2-7 | TRBD1 | . | TRBV5-1 | CASSLEAPGQPYGQYF | TGCGCCAGCAGCTTGGAAGCACCGGGACAGCCCTACGGGCAGTACTTC
TRBJ1-2 | TRBD1 | once | TRBV29-1 | CSVGTRTGGIYGYTF | TGCAGCGTGGGAACACGGACAGGCGGCATATATGGCTACACCTTC
TRBJ2-7 | . | . | TRBV7-2 | CASSLWRGGYEQYF | TGTGCCAGCAGCTTATGGAGGGGGGGCTACGAGCAGTACTTC
TRBJ2-7 | . | . | TRBV6-4 | CDSPPRASYEQYF | TGTGACTCCCCCCCCCGGGCCTCCTACGAGCAGTACTTC
TRBJ2-4 | . | . | TRBV18 | CASSFRDTTKNIQYF | TGTGCCAGCTCATTCCGGGACACAACCAAAAACATTCAGTACTTC
TRBJ2-1 | . | . | TRBV7-9 | CASSLNSHEQFF | TGTGCCAGCAGCTTAAACAGTCATGAGCAGTTCTTC
TRBJ1-3 | . | . | TRBV5-1 | CASTSEASSGNTIYF | TGCGCCAGCACCTCGGAGGCGAGCTCTGGAAACACCATATATTTT
TRBJ2-3 | TRBD1 | . | TRBV14 | CASSPRDRGTDTQYF | TGTGCCAGCAGCCCCCGGGACAGGGGGACAGATACGCAGTATTTT
TRBJ2-3 | . | once | TRBV5-1 | CASSLVGGSTDTQYF | TGCGCCAGCAGCTTGGTAGGGGGTAGCACAGATACGCAGTATTTT
TRBJ1-2 | . | . | TRBV7-9 | CASSLQGGGYTF | TGTGCCAGCAGCCTACAGGGTGGTGGCTACACCTTC
TRBJ2-3 | TRBD2 | . | TRBV10-3 | CASVPAGATDTQYF | TGTGCCTCGGTTCCGGCGGGAGCCACAGATACGCAGTATTTT
TRBJ1-2 | . | . | TRBV7-2 | CASSQTGAYYGYTF | TGTGCCAGCAGCCAAACTGGGGCCTACTATGGCTACACCTTC
TRBJ2-3 | . | . | TRBV6-6 | CASSSFDGLADTQYF | TGTGCCAGCAGTTCCTTCGACGGTCTGGCAGATACGCAGTATTTT
TRBJ2-3 | . | . | TRBV5-1 | CASSLAGAGKDTQYF | TGCGCCAGCAGCTTGGCCGGGGCGGGTAAAGATACGCAGTATTTT
TRBJ1-2 | . | . | TRBV7-9 | CASSQGTSAFGGYTF | TGTGCCAGCAGCCAGGGCACTTCTGCCTTTGGGGGCTACACCTTC
TRBJ2-5 | TRBD1 | . | TRBV18 | CASSPPWAGGIETQYF | TGTGCCAGCTCACCCCCCTGGGCAGGGGGCATTGAGACCCAGTACTTC
TRBJ1-2 | . | . | TRBV27 | CASSRGGVPNYGYTF | TGTGCCAGCAGTAGAGGGGGGGTCCCTAACTATGGCTACACCTTC
TRBJ2-1 | TRBD2 | once | TRBV10-3 | CAISLAGVGEQFF | TGTGCCATCAGTCTAGCGGGGGTGGGTGAGCAGTTCTTC
TRBJ1-1 | . | . | TRBV7-2 | CASSLRGIAFF | TGTGCCAGCAGCTTGCGAGGGATAGCTTTCTTT
TRBJ2-7 | TRBD1 | . | TRBV11-2 | CASSADRVDEQYF | TGTGCCAGCAGCGCGGACAGGGTCGACGAGCAGTACTTC
TRBJ2-1 | . | . | TRBV4-3 | CASSQVGGLEQFF | TGCGCCAGCAGCCAAGTCGGGGGACTCGAGCAGTTCTTC